The present TCR beta chain was sequenced within a study of CD8 T cells in ankylosing spondylitis. Overall study findings and caveats: A TCR beta motif of about eight highly homologous variants appeared characteristic of ankylosing spondylitis blood. Reported data indicate significant enrichment of disease-linked clones within matched ankylosing spondylitis synovial fluid. In the blood and synovial fluid of reactive arthritis, some motif variants had been previously reported.

This clonotype was counted only a few times. The antigen remains undetermined. A quantitative 5'-RACE method, one with molecular barcodes, was used to make TCR beta libraries. Each CDR3 protein is one row after TCRdb ran MiXCR on the 5' RACE reads. The sample has 250,000 or so distinct CDR3 sequences; 20% to 30% are singletons. Sequences were obtained from blood, either unsorted or a sorted T cell fraction (not recorded which). The source is a male donor with ankylosing spondylitis or in good health (not recorded which).

The CDR3 sequence: CASSFQQGYEQFF. Here the CDR3 DNA reads TGTGCCAGCAGTTTCCAACAGGGCTATGAGCAGTTCTTC. The chain has TRBV27 and TRBJ2-1; perhaps TRBD1 as D (6 bases). CDR1 is MNHEY and CDR2 is SMNVEV in the germline V gene (reference sequence). Trimming took off 3 bases at V and 8 bases at J, with 11 bases between the two ends. The CDR3 runs to 13 residues.